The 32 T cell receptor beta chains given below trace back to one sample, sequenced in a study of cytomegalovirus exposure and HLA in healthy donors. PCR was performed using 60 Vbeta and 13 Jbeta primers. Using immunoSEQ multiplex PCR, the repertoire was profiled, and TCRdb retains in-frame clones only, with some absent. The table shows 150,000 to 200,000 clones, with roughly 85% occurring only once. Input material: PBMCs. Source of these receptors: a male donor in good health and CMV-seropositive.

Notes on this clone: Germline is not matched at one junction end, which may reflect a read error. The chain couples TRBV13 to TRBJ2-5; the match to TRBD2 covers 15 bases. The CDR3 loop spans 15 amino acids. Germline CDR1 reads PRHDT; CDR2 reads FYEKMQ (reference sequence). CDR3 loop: CASSLGLAGGETQYF. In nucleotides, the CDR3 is TGTGCCAGCAGCCTAGGACTAGCGGGAGGGGAGACCCAGTACTTC.

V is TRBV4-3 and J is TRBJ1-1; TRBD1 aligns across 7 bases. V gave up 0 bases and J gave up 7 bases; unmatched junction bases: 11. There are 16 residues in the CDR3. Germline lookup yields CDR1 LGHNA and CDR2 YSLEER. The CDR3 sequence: CASSQDRGGPGGEAFF. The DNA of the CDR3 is TGCGCCAGCAGCCAAGATAGGGGAGGACCAGGGGGTGAAGCTTTCTTT.

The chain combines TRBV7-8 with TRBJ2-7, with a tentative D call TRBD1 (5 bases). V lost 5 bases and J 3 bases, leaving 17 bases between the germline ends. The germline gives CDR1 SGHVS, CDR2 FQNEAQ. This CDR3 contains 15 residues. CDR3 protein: CASSATGQGYYEQYF. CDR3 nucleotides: TGTGCCAGCAGCGCGACCGGACAAGGTTACTACGAGCAGTACTTC. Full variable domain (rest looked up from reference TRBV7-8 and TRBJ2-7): GAGVSQSPRYKVAKRGQDVALRCDPISGHVSLFWYQQALGQGPEFLTYFQNEAQLDKSGLPSDRFFAERPEGSVSTLKIQRTQQEDSAVYLCASSATGQGYYEQYFGPGTRLTVT.

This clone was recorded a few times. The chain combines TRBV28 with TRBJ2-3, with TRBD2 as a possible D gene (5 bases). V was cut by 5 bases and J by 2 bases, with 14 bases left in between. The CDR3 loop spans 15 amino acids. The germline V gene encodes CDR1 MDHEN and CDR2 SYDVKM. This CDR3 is CASSPVTRVTDTQYF. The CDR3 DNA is TGTGCCAGCAGTCCCGTCACTAGGGTCACAGATACGCAGTATTTT.

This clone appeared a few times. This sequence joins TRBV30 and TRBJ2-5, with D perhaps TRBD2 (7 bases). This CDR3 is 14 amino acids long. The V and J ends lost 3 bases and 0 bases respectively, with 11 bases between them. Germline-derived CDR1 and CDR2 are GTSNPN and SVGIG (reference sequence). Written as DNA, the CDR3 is TGTGCCTGGAGGCGGGGGCGTTACCAAGAGACCCAGTACTTC. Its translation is CAWRRGRYQETQYF.

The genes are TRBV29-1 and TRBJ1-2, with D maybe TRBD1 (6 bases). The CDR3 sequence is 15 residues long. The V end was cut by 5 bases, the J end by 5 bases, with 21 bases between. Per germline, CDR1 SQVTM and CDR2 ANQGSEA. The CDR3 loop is CSVLAGAGLEYGYTF. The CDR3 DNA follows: TGCAGCGTTCTAGCAGGGGCTGGTCTTGAGTATGGCTACACCTTC.

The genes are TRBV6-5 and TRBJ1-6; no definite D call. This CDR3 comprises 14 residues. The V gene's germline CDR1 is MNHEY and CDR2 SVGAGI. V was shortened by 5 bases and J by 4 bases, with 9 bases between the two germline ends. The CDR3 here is CASSLSPYNSPLHF. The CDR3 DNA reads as TGTGCCAGCAGTCTCAGTCCTTATAATTCACCCCTCCACTTT.

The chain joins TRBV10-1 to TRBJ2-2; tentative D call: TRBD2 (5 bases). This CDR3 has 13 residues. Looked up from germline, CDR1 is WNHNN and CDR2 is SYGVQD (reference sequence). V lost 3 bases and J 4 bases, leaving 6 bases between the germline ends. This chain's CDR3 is CASSDEGTGELFF. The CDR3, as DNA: TGCGCCAGCAGTGATGAGGGCACCGGGGAGCTGTTTTTT.

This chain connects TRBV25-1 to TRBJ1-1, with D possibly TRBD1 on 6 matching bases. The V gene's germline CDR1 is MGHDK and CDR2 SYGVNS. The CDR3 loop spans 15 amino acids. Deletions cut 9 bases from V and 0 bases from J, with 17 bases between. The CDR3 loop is CARFRTGDMNTEAFF. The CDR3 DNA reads TGTGCCAGATTCCGCACCGGGGACATGAACACTGAAGCTTTCTTT.

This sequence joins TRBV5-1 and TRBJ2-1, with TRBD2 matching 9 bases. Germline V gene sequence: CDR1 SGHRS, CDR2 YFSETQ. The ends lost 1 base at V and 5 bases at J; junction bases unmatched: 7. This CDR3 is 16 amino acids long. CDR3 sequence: CASSLSVAGEHNEQFF. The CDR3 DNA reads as TGCGCCAGCAGCTTGTCGGTAGCGGGGGAGCACAATGAGCAGTTCTTC.

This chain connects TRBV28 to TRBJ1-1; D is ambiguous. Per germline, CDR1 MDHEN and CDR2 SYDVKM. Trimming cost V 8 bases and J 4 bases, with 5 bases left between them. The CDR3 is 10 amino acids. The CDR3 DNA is TGTGCCAGCCAGGCCACTGAAGCTTTCTTT. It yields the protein CASQATEAFF.

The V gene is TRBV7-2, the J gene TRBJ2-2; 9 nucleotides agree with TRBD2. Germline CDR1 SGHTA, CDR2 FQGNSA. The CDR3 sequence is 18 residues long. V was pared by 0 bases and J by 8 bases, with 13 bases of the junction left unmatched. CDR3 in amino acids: CASSLARRTSVNQGELFF. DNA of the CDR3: TGTGCCAGCAGCTTAGCAAGGAGGACTAGCGTTAACCAGGGGGAGCTGTTTTTT.

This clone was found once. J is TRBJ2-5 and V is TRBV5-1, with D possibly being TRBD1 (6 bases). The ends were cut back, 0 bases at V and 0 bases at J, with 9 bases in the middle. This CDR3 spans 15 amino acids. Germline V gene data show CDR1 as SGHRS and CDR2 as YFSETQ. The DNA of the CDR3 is TGCGCCAGCAGCTTGGGTGGGACAAACCAAGAGACCCAGTACTTC. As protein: CASSLGGTNQETQYF.

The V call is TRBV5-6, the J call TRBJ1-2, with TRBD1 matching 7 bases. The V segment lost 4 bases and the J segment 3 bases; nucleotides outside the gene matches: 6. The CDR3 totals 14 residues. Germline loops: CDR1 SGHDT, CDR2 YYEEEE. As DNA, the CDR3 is TGTGCCAGCAGCCTGGGACAGCTTCACTATGGCTACACCTTC. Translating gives CASSLGQLHYGYTF.

The CDR3 DNA is TGTGCCAGCAGCGTCCCCGGGACACCACAAGAGACCCAGTACTTC. It is translated as CASSVPGTPQETQYF. The chain is built from TRBV7-9 and TRBJ2-5; weak D call: TRBD1 (6 bases). Germline values: CDR1 SEHNR, CDR2 FQNEAQ (reference sequence). CDR3 length: 15 residues. The V end was cut by 5 bases, the J end by 2 bases, with 15 bases between.

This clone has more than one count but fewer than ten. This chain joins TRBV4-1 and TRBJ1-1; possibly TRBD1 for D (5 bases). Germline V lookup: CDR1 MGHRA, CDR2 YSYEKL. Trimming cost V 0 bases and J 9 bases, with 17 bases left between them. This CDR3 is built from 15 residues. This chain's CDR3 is CASSQDSGIGGKAFF. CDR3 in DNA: TGCGCCAGCAGCCAAGATTCGGGTATCGGGGGTAAAGCTTTCTTT.

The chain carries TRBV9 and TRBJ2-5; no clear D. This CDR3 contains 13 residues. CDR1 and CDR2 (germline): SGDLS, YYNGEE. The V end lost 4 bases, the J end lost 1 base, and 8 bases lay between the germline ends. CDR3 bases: TGTGCCAGCAGCCCCCCATCCCAAGAGACCCAGTACTTC. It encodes CASSPPSQETQYF.

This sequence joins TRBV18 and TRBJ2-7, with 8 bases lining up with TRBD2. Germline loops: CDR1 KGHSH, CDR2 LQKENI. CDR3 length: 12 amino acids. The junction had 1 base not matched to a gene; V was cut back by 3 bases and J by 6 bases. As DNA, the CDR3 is TGTGCCAGCTCACCCGGGGGGGGCGAGCAGTACTTC. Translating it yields CASSPGGGEQYF.

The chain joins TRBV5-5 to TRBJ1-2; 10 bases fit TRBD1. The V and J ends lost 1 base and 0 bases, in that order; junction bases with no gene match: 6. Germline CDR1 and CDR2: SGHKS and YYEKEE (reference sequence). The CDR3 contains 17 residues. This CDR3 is CASSLSGTGVTNYGYTF. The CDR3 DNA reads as TGTGCCAGCAGCTTGTCAGGGACAGGGGTAACTAACTATGGCTACACCTTC.

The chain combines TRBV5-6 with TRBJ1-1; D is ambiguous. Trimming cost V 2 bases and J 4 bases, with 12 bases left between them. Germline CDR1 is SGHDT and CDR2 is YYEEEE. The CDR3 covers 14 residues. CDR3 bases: TGTGCCAGCAGCTTCGGTGCGTACTCCACTGAAGCTTTCTTT. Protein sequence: CASSFGAYSTEAFF.

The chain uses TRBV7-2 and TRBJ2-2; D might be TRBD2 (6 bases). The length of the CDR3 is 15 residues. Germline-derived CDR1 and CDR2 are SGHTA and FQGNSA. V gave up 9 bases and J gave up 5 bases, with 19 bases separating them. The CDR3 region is CASSRMAGRTGELFF. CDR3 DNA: TGTGCCAGTAGCCGGATGGCAGGGAGGACCGGGGAGCTGTTTTTT.

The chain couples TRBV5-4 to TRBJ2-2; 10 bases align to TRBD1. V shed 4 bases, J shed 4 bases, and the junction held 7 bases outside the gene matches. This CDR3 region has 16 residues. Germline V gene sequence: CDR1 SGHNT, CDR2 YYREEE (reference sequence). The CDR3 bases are TGTGCCAGCAGCCGCCTAGGACAGGGGGGCACCGGGGAGCTGTTTTTT. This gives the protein CASSRLGQGGTGELFF.

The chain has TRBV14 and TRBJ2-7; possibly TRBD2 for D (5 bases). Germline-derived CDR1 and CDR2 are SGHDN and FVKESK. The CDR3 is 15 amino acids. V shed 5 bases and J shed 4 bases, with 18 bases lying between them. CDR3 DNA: TGTGCCAGCAGCGCAGCGCGTAGCGCGGTATACGAGCAGTACTTC. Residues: CASSAARSAVYEQYF.

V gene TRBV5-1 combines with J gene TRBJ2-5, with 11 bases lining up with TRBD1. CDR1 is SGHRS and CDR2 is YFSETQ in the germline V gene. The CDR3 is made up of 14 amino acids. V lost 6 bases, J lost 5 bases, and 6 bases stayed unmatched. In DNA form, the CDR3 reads TGCGCCAGCAATCCGGGACAGGGGGGGGAGACCCAGTACTTC. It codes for CASNPGQGGETQYF.

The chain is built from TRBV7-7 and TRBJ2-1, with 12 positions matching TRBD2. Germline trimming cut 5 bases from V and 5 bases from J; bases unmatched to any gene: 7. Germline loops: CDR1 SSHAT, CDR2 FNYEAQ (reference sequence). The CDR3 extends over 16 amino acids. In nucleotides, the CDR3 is TGTGCCAGCAGCCCATTGACTAGCGGGGGCCACAATGAGCAGTTCTTC. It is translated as CASSPLTSGGHNEQFF.

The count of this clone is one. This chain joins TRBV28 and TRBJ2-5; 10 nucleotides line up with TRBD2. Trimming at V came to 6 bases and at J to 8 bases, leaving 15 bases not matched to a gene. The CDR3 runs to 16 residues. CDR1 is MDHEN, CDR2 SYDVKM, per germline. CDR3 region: CASSPGFLAGGSTQYF. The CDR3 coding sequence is TGTGCCAGCAGCCCAGGATTTTTAGCGGGAGGATCAACCCAGTACTTC.

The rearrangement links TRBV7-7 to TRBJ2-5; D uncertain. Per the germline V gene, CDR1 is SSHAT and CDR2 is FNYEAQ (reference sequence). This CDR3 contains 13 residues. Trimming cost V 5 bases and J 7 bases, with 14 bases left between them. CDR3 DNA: TGTGCCAGCAGCGCCCTGCGAGGTGGGACCCAGTACTTC. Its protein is CASSALRGGTQYF.

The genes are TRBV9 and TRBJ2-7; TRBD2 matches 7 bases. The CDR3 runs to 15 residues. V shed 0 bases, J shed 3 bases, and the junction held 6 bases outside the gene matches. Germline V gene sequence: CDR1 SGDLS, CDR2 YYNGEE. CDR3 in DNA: TGTGCCAGCAGCGTAGAGAGCGGGACCCTCTACGAGCAGTACTTC. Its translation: CASSVESGTLYEQYF.

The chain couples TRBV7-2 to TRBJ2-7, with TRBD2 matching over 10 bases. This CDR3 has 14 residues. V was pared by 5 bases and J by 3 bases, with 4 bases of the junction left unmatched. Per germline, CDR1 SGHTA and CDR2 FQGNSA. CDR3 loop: CASSPVAGGYEQYF. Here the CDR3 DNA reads TGTGCCAGCAGCCCTGTAGCGGGAGGCTACGAGCAGTACTTC. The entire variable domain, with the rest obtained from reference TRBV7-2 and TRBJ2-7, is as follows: GAGVSQSPSNKVTEKGKDVELRCDPISGHTALYWYRQSLGQGLEFLIYFQGNSAPDKSGLPSDRFSAERTGGSVSTLTIQRTQQEDSAVYLCASSPVAGGYEQYFGPGTRLTVT.

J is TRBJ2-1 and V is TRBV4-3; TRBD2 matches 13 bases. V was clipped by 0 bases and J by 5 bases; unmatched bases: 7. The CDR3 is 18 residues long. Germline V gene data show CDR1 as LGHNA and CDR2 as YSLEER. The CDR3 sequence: CASSQDTRTSGSNNEQFF. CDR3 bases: TGCGCCAGCAGCCAAGATACCCGGACTAGCGGGAGCAACAATGAGCAGTTCTTC.

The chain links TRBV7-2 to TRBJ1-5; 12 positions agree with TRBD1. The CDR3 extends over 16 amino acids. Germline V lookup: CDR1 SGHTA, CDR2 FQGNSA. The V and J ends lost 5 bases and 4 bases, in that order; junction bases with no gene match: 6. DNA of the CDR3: TGTGCCAGCAGCGGCCGGGACAGGGGGCGTAATCAGCCCCAGCATTTT. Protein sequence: CASSGRDRGRNQPQHF.

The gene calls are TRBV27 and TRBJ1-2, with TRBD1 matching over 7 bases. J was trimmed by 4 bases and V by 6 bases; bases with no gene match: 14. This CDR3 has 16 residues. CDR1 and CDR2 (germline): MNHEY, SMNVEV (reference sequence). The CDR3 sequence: CASSLTPGGIPYGYTF. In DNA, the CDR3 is TGTGCCAGCAGCCTTACGCCAGGGGGTATTCCCTATGGCTACACCTTC.